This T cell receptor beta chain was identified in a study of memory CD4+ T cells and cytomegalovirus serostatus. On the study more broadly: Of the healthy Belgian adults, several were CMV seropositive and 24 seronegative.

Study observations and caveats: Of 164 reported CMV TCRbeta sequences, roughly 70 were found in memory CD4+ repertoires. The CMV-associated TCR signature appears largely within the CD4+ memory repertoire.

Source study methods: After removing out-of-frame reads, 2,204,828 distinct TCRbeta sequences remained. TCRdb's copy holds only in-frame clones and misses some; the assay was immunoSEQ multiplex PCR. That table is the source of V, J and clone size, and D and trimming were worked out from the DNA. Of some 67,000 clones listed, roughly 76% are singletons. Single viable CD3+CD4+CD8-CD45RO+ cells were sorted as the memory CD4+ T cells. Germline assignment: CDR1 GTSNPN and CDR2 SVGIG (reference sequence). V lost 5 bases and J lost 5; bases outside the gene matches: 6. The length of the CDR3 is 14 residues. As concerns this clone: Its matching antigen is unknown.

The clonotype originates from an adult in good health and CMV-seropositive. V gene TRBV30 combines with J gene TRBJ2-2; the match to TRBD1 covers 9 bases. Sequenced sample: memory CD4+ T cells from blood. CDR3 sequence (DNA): TGTGCCTGGGTTAGGACAGGGGTGACCGGGGAGCTGTTTTTT. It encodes CAWVRTGVTGELFF.